Each of the 9 T cell receptor beta chains below was sequenced from the same sample in a study of T-cell reconstitution after alpha-beta-depleted transplantation in children. The authors prepared the TCRbeta library with unique molecular identifiers. TCRdb re-derived calls from the PCR reads in MiXCR, one entry per CDR3 protein. Of about 440,000 distinct CDR3 sequences listed, approximately 41% were seen once; the top ten hold around a quarter. The sequenced sample was PBMCs, obtained before TCRalphabeta/CD19-depleted stem cell transplant. These TCRs come from a girl aged 2-10 years with aplastic anemia, due to receive a stem cell transplant.

Of note for this clonotype: A junction boundary mismatches the germline segment, possibly from a read error. The chain has TRBV5-1 and TRBJ2-5; D ambiguous. Germline lookup yields CDR1 SGHRS and CDR2 YFSETQ. The CDR3 is made up of 15 amino acids. The CDR3 nucleotides are TGCGCCAGCCAGAGGACGCCATTAAGTCAAGAGAACCAGTACTTC. This encodes CASQRTPLSQENQYF.

The genes are TRBV10-2 and TRBJ1-3; tentatively, D is TRBD1 (5 bases). This CDR3 comprises 15 residues. Germline loops: CDR1 WSHSY, CDR2 SAAADI. V was shortened by 2 bases and J by 1 base, with 9 bases between the two germline ends. This CDR3 reads CASSEHRSSGNTIYF. The CDR3 DNA sequence: TGCGCCAGCAGTGAGCACAGGTCTTCTGGAAACACCATATATTTT.

The V call is TRBV9, the J call TRBJ2-3; D gene uncertain. The germline V and J ends were trimmed by 1 base and 6 bases, with 6 bases remaining between them. The CDR3 contains 12 residues. Germline CDR1 is SGDLS and CDR2 is YYNGEE. Here the CDR3 reads CASSVPEDTQYF. CDR3 bases: TGTGCCAGCAGCGTACCGGAGGATACGCAGTATTTT.

There are a few counts of this clonotype. The chain employs TRBV20-1 and TRBJ2-3; unclear D gene. CDR1 and CDR2 from the germline V gene are DFQATT and SNEGSKA (reference sequence). The CDR3 spans 18 residues. V shed 0 bases and J shed 2 bases, with 21 bases lying between them. CDR3 in DNA: TGCAGTGCTAGAGATCCCCCGGTTTCACCTCGGCACACAGATACGCAGTATTTT. It specifies CSARDPPVSPRHTDTQYF.

This clonotype was counted many times. J is TRBJ2-7 and V is TRBV10-3, with D tentatively TRBD1 (5 bases). This CDR3 comprises 12 residues. Between the trimmed V and J ends, which lost 6 bases and 0 bases, there was a span of 6 bases. Germline V lookup: CDR1 ENHRY, CDR2 SYGVKD. The CDR3 here is CAISRASYEQYF. The DNA for the CDR3 is TGTGCCATCAGCAGGGCCTCCTACGAGCAGTACTTC.

Details on this clonotype: The junction and the germline gene differ at one end; a read error may be behind it. The gene calls are TRBV7-8 and TRBJ1-2, with 8 bases that match TRBD1. In germline, CDR1 is SGHVS, CDR2 FQNEAQ. The CDR3 extends over 12 amino acids. CDR3 coding DNA: TGTGCCAGCAGCTTATCGGGACAGGAAAACGCCTTC. Its translation: CASSLSGQENAF.

This chain joins TRBV27 and TRBJ2-1, with D maybe TRBD1 (6 bases). CDR3 length: 12 residues. Trimming left V 6 bases short and J 4 bases short, with 7 bases between. Germline values: CDR1 MNHEY, CDR2 SMNVEV (reference sequence). CDR3: CASRRGYNEQFF. The CDR3 DNA reads as TGTGCCAGCAGAAGGGGGTACAATGAGCAGTTCTTC.

This clonotype was counted a few times. The chain uses TRBV27 and TRBJ1-6, with 8 bases lining up with TRBD1. V lost 6 bases to trimming and J lost 0 bases; unmatched junction nucleotides: 7. Germline CDR1 and CDR2: MNHEY and SMNVEV (reference sequence). CDR3 size: 17 residues. CDR3 in amino acids: CASSPDRASSYNSPLHF. The DNA of the CDR3 is TGTGCCAGCAGCCCGGACAGGGCGAGCTCCTATAATTCACCCCTCCACTTT.

The rearrangement joins TRBV6-1 to TRBJ2-1, with 8 positions matching TRBD2. This CDR3 is 18 amino acids long. The V and J ends lost 5 bases and 4 bases, in that order; junction bases with no gene match: 16. Germline CDR1 and CDR2: MNHNS and SASEGT. This CDR3 reads CASSRSPRGGIAYNEQFF. The CDR3 nucleotides read TGTGCCAGCAGTCGATCCCCTCGGGGGGGAATCGCGTACAATGAGCAGTTCTTC.